This T cell receptor beta chain was sequenced for a study of response to subunit inactivated influenza vaccine. The CDR3 contains 14 residues. V gave up 6 bases and J gave up 4 bases, with 16 bases separating them. CDR1 and CDR2 from the germline V gene are MNHNS and SASEGT. Broader study findings: The authors proposed limited new T cell recruitment per seasonal influenza vaccination.

Notes on this clonotype: What it recognizes is unknown.

TCRdb called the RT-PCR reads again in MiXCR, with one record for every CDR3 protein. Among about 830,000 distinct CDR3 sequences listed, approximately 17% were seen once. This TCR was sampled from a man over 45 who received an inactivated influenza vaccine. The specimen was PBMCs from blood, collected 4 to 6 days after vaccination. The chain recombines TRBV6-1 with TRBJ2-7; tentatively, D is TRBD1 (6 bases). The DNA for the CDR3 is TGTGCCAGCAGCGCCGGGACACAAGGTTACGAGCAGTACTTC. Protein sequence: CASSAGTQGYEQYF.